This T cell receptor beta chain was observed in a study of control samples from healthy donors and cancer patients. TCRdb's copy holds only in-frame clones and misses some; the assay was immunoSEQ multiplex PCR. The sample holds some 130,000 clones; 85% to 95% are singletons and the top ten take about 1.5%. CDR3 size: 12 residues. The V and J ends lost 2 bases and 6 bases respectively, with 7 bases between them. Germline-derived CDR1 and CDR2 are SGHVS and FNYEAQ. Sequenced input: PBMCs. The TCR originated in a man in his fifties with head and neck cancer. The chain recombines TRBV7-6 with TRBJ1-1, with D hard to call. As DNA, the CDR3 is TGTGCCAGCAGCTTACTAGGAGCTGAAGCTTTCTTT. Translating it yields CASSLLGAEAFF.